This paragraph covers one T cell receptor (beta chain) sequence. Data came from immunoSEQ multiplex PCR; TCRdb stores just in-frame clones and leaves some out. The profile shows just over 650,000 clones, approximately 90% of them singletons. V shed 2 bases and J 3 bases; nucleotides not matched to a gene: 3. This CDR3 region has 16 residues. Germline values: CDR1 KGHDR, CDR2 SFDVKD. The sample comes from a study of blood T cell repertoires in COVID-19. The TCR originated in a young woman with acute or convalescent COVID-19. The sequenced material came from peripheral blood. This sequence joins TRBV24-1 and TRBJ1-4; 9 bases fit TRBD1. The CDR3 protein is CATSDSGTGSNEKLFF. The CDR3 nucleotides read TGTGCCACCAGTGATTCGGGGACAGGGTCTAATGAAAAACTGTTTTTT.